This passage covers 18 T cell receptor beta chains from one sample sequenced in a study of cytomegalovirus exposure and HLA in healthy donors. Primers for the PCR totalled 60 Vbeta and 13 Jbeta. The table came from immunoSEQ multiplex PCR; TCRdb's copy has only in-frame clones and leaves some out. This table has tens of thousands of clones, roughly 72% appearing once. Input material: PBMCs. All receptors derive from a woman aged 45 to 65 in good health and CMV-seropositive.

The CDR3: CASSPGTGEGIVANEKLFF. For the CDR3, the DNA is TGTGCCAGCAGCCCAGGGACAGGGGAAGGGATCGTAGCTAATGAAAAACTGTTTTTT. This chain joins TRBV4-2 and TRBJ1-4; 10 bases agree with TRBD1. Germline values: CDR1 LGHNA, CDR2 YNFKEQ. There are 19 residues in the CDR3. V gave up 4 bases and J gave up 3 bases; unmatched junction bases: 14.

The chain couples TRBV7-6 to TRBJ2-1, with TRBD2 as a possible D gene (6 bases). V was shortened by 7 bases and J by 7 bases, with 17 bases between the two germline ends. The CDR3 contains 14 residues. Germline CDR1 reads SGHVS; CDR2 reads FNYEAQ. CDR3 in DNA: TGTGCCAGCAACCTGAAGGTGGGGGGTAATGAGCAGTTCTTC. Translated, it gives CASNLKVGGNEQFF. The full variable domain, its missing parts supplied by reference TRBV7-6 and TRBJ2-1, is GAGVSQSPRYKVTKRGQDVALRCDPISGHVSLYWYRQALGQGPEFLTYFNYEAQQDKSGLPNDRFSAERPEGSISTLTIQRTEQRDSAMYRCASNLKVGGNEQFFGPGTRLTVL.

The genes are TRBV2 and TRBJ2-3; possibly TRBD2 for D (5 bases). The ends were cut back, 7 bases at V and 4 bases at J, with 15 bases in the middle. The V gene's germline CDR1 is SNHLY and CDR2 FYNNEI. The CDR3 is made up of 14 amino acids. CDR3 loop: CASNQDYSADTQYF. The CDR3 DNA is TGTGCCAGCAATCAAGACTATTCGGCAGATACGCAGTATTTT. The variable domain in full, with the rest retrieved from reference TRBV2 and TRBJ2-3, is EPEVTQTPSHQVTQMGQEVILRCVPISNHLYFYWYRQILGQKVEFLVSFYNNEISEKSEIFDDQFSVERPDGSNFTLKIRSTKLEDSAMYFCASNQDYSADTQYFGPGTRLTVL.

This clone was observed a few times. The gene calls are TRBV30 and TRBJ1-4; a weak D match, TRBD1 (5 bases). The V gene's germline CDR1 is GTSNPN and CDR2 SVGIG (reference sequence). V was trimmed by 6 bases and J by 7 bases, leaving 18 bases between them. The CDR3 loop spans 14 amino acids. CDR3 DNA sequence: TGTGCCTGCGGGTCTAGGGGTGTGCGTGAAAAACTGTTTTTT. The encoded protein is CACGSRGVREKLFF.

In its sample, this clone was seen a few times. The chain joins TRBV6-5 to TRBJ2-3; D possibly corresponds to TRBD1 (6 bases). The CDR3 totals 15 residues. Germline V lookup: CDR1 MNHEY, CDR2 SVGAGI. Trimming left V 5 bases short and J 2 bases short, with 14 bases between. The CDR3 DNA reads as TGTGCCAGCAGTCCGTCGGACAGAATCACAGATACGCAGTATTTT. This gives the protein CASSPSDRITDTQYF.

This rearrangement joins TRBV5-1 to TRBJ2-5, with a tentative D call TRBD2 (6 bases). Trimming stripped 4 bases from V and 5 bases from J, with 15 bases between. Per the germline V gene, CDR1 is SGHRS and CDR2 is YFSETQ. The CDR3 is 14 residues long. CDR3 region: CASSRGNSEETQYF. Written as DNA, the CDR3 is TGCGCCAGCAGCCGCGGGAACTCGGAGGAGACCCAGTACTTC.

The chain links TRBV7-9 to TRBJ1-1, with 8 nucleotides matching TRBD1. The ends lost 5 bases at V and 6 bases at J; junction bases unmatched: 2. Germline CDR1 is SEHNR and CDR2 is FQNEAQ (reference sequence). This CDR3 is built from 12 residues. CDR3 protein: CASSLQGAEAFF. The CDR3 DNA reads as TGTGCCAGCAGCCTACAGGGGGCTGAAGCTTTCTTT.

The chain is built from TRBV30 and TRBJ2-6, with unresolved D. The germline gives CDR1 GTSNPN, CDR2 SVGIG (reference sequence). There are 14 residues in the CDR3. Trimming left V 3 bases short and J 3 bases short, with 9 bases between. The CDR3 bases are TGTGCCTGGAGGATCGGGTTTGGGGCCAACGTCCTGACTTTC. Protein product: CAWRIGFGANVLTF.

This sequence joins TRBV10-3 and TRBJ1-4, with a possible D match to TRBD1 (6 bases). Trimming cost V 4 bases and J 7 bases, with 16 bases left between them. Germline CDR1 is ENHRY and CDR2 is SYGVKD. This CDR3 is 15 amino acids long. CDR3: CAISARETGGEKLFF. The CDR3 nucleotides are TGTGCCATCAGTGCTAGGGAGACAGGTGGTGAAAAACTGTTTTTT.

J is TRBJ1-1 and V is TRBV6-5; 7 positions match TRBD1. Unmatched junction bases numbered 2, after V lost 0 bases and J lost 4 bases. The germline V gene has CDR1 MNHEY and CDR2 SVGAGI. The length of the CDR3 is 14 residues. The CDR3 spells CASSYSQGGTEAFF. CDR3 sequence (DNA): TGTGCCAGCAGTTACTCGCAGGGGGGCACTGAAGCTTTCTTT.

This clone was seen a handful of times. V is TRBV19 and J is TRBJ1-5, with TRBD1 identical over 10 bases. Trimming at V came to 3 bases and at J to 7 bases, leaving 6 bases not matched to a gene. This CDR3 comprises 15 residues. Per germline, CDR1 LNHDA and CDR2 SQIVND (reference sequence). CDR3 region: CASSMETGGGQPQHF. In nucleotides, the CDR3 is TGTGCCAGTAGTATGGAGACAGGGGGCGGACAGCCCCAGCATTTT. Drawing the rest from reference TRBV19 and TRBJ1-5, the complete variable domain is DGGITQSPKYLFRKEGQNVTLSCEQNLNHDAMYWYRQDPGQGLRLIYYSQIVNDFQKGDIAEGYSVSREKKESFPLTVTSAQKNPTAFYLCASSMETGGGQPQHFGDGTRLSIL.

A few counts support this clone. The chain uses TRBV7-9 and TRBJ2-7; perhaps TRBD2 as D (6 bases). The germline V gene encodes CDR1 SEHNR and CDR2 FQNEAQ (reference sequence). Trimming cost V 5 bases and J 4 bases, with 18 bases left between them. CDR3 length: 15 amino acids. CDR3 DNA sequence: TGTGCCAGCAGCCGGGGTAGCGGAGCCCTTTACGAGCAGTACTTC. Its protein product is CASSRGSGALYEQYF.

This chain connects TRBV10-1 to TRBJ1-1, with D possibly matching TRBD1 (5 bases). The V gene lost 8 bases and the J gene lost 1 base, with 11 bases spanning the gap. The germline gives CDR1 WNHNN, CDR2 SYGVQD (reference sequence). The CDR3 is 13 amino acids. This chain's CDR3 is CASRVTANTEAFF. CDR3 DNA: TGCGCCAGCCGCGTGACAGCGAACACTGAAGCTTTCTTT.

This clone was recorded only once. The V gene is TRBV7-8, the J gene TRBJ2-7, with D perhaps matching TRBD1 (6 bases). Trimming removed 5 bases at V and 2 bases at J, with 16 bases between. The CDR3 is 15 residues long. Germline V gene lookup returns CDR1 SGHVS and CDR2 FQNEAQ. The CDR3 DNA reads as TGTGCCAGCAGCCCCTCATGGGACAAAGCCTACGAGCAGTACTTC. Translated: CASSPSWDKAYEQYF.

The V and J genes are TRBV7-8 and TRBJ2-7; maybe TRBD1 (6 bases). V lost 1 base to trimming and J lost 4 bases, with 11 bases between them. This CDR3 spans 14 amino acids. Germline V lookup: CDR1 SGHVS, CDR2 FQNEAQ. CDR3 protein: CASSLGQVVYEQYF. As DNA, the CDR3 is TGTGCCAGCAGCTTAGGACAGGTGGTTTACGAGCAGTACTTC.

V and J are TRBV6-1 and TRBJ1-2; D perhaps matches TRBD1 (6 bases). Per germline, CDR1 MNHNS and CDR2 SASEGT. The CDR3 is 15 amino acids. Trimming cost V 4 bases and J 2 bases, with 14 bases left between them. CDR3 loop: CASSGRGFGNYGYTF. CDR3 sequence (DNA): TGTGCCAGCAGTGGCAGGGGCTTCGGAAACTATGGCTACACCTTC.

The gene calls are TRBV7-2 and TRBJ1-1; D is uncertain. V lost 2 bases, J lost 1 base, and 5 bases lay in between. Germline CDR1 reads SGHTA; CDR2 reads FQGNSA. This CDR3 has 13 amino acids. CDR3 nucleotide sequence: TGTGCCAGCAGCTTACAGGCGAACACTGAAGCTTTCTTT. Protein product: CASSLQANTEAFF.

The chain employs TRBV13 and TRBJ1-5; the D gene is possibly TRBD1 (5 bases). Trimming cost V 2 bases and J 7 bases, with 12 bases left between them. The CDR3 runs to 14 residues. Germline lookup yields CDR1 PRHDT and CDR2 FYEKMQ (reference sequence). DNA for the CDR3: TGTGCCAGCAGCTTATCGGGGGTGGGGCAGCCCCAGCATTTT. It codes for CASSLSGVGQPQHF.